These 22 T cell receptor beta chains came from one sample sequenced in a study of shared clonotypes between healthy human individuals. Method: immunoSEQ multiplex PCR; TCRdb's copy keeps in-frame clones and lacks some. The table shows 950,000 to 1,100,000 clones, with about 80% occurring only once. What was sequenced was memory CD4+ T cells from PBMCs. Subset: CD45RA-negative fraction. The origin of the receptors is a man between 18 and 35 years old in good health. Some clones in this sample may be carry-over from other donors' samples.

This chain uses TRBV2 with TRBJ1-5, with D unresolved. Trimming removed 5 bases from V and 9 bases from J, with 14 bases in between. The germline CDR1 and CDR2 sequences are SNHLY and FYNNEI. The CDR3 length is 13 residues. This CDR3 reads CASSRAVERPQHF. In DNA form, the CDR3 reads TGTGCCAGCAGTAGGGCGGTAGAACGGCCCCAGCATTTT. The full variable domain, rest sourced from reference TRBV2 and TRBJ1-5, is EPEVTQTPSHQVTQMGQEVILRCVPISNHLYFYWYRQILGQKVEFLVSFYNNEISEKSEIFDDQFSVERPDGSNFTLKIRSTKLEDSAMYFCASSRAVERPQHFGDGTRLSIL.

V is TRBV7-2 and J is TRBJ1-1; no firm D call. The CDR3 has 13 amino acids. V was pared by 5 bases and J by 10 bases, with 17 bases between. Germline CDR1 and CDR2: SGHTA and FQGNSA. In DNA, the CDR3 is TGTGCCAGCAGCCTGAGTTTTTCTGTTGCAGCTTTCTTT. It encodes CASSLSFSVAAFF.

This sequence joins TRBV7-2 and TRBJ1-2, with D unresolved. The V gene lost 2 bases and the J gene lost 6 bases, with 7 bases spanning the gap. Looked up from germline, CDR1 is SGHTA and CDR2 is FQGNSA. CDR3 length: 12 residues. CDR3 sequence reads: CASSLSLDGYTF. CDR3 DNA sequence: TGTGCCAGCAGCTTAAGTCTGGATGGCTACACCTTC.

This clone was counted ten times or more. The rearrangement joins TRBV28 to TRBJ1-5; D gene ambiguous. The CDR3 is 15 residues long. Trimming removed 7 bases at V and 0 bases at J, with 13 bases between. The germline V gene encodes CDR1 MDHEN and CDR2 SYDVKM. The CDR3 DNA reads as TGTGCCAGCATTTCAGGCGGATATAGCAATCAGCCCCAGCATTTT. It yields the protein CASISGGYSNQPQHF.

This clone was seen a few times. The chain uses TRBV30 and TRBJ2-1, with 8 bases that match TRBD2. The CDR3 extends over 13 amino acids. Trimming took 2 bases from V and 8 from J; bases not matched to a gene: 5. CDR1 is GTSNPN and CDR2 is SVGIG in the germline V gene (reference sequence). CDR3 in DNA: TGTGCCTGGAGTTGGACTAGCAGTTATGAGCAGTTCTTC. As protein: CAWSWTSSYEQFF.

The J gene is TRBJ2-5, the V gene TRBV5-1, with a tentative D call TRBD2 (5 bases). V lost 1 base, J lost 2 bases, and 9 bases lay in between. CDR1 is SGHRS and CDR2 is YFSETQ in the germline V gene. There are 14 residues in the CDR3. CDR3: CASSLIGDQETQYF. The DNA for the CDR3 is TGCGCCAGCAGCTTGATCGGGGATCAAGAGACCCAGTACTTC.

This chain connects TRBV7-3 to TRBJ2-3, with 9 bases identical to TRBD1. V dropped 5 bases and J dropped 3; count of bases not matched to a gene: 3. CDR1 and CDR2 from the germline V gene are SGHTA and FQGTGA. This CDR3 has 14 residues. The CDR3 bases are TGTGCCAGCAGCCCGACAGGGGGGACAGATACGCAGTATTTT. It specifies CASSPTGGTDTQYF.

Points on this clone: This CDR3 is also generated by other DNA sequences in the sample. The CDR3 reads CASSLRGAGNQPQHF. CDR3 nucleotide sequence: TGTGCCAGCAGTTTACGGGGAGCAGGCAATCAGCCCCAGCATTTT. J is TRBJ1-5 and V is TRBV27; D is unclear. This CDR3 is 15 amino acids long. V lost 2 bases and J 2 bases, leaving 10 bases between the germline ends. The germline CDR1 and CDR2 sequences are MNHEY and SMNVEV (reference sequence).

The gene calls are TRBV2 and TRBJ2-2; TRBD2 aligns across 7 bases. The junction had 8 bases not matched to a gene; V was cut back by 9 bases and J by 1 base. Germline V gene data show CDR1 as SNHLY and CDR2 as FYNNEI. The CDR3 length is 15 residues. The CDR3 nucleotides are TGTGCCAGTCGTGTTAGCGGGTTGAACACCGGGGAGCTGTTTTTT. Translation gives CASRVSGLNTGELFF. The variable domain in full, completed from reference TRBV2 and TRBJ2-2, reads EPEVTQTPSHQVTQMGQEVILRCVPISNHLYFYWYRQILGQKVEFLVSFYNNEISEKSEIFDDQFSVERPDGSNFTLKIRSTKLEDSAMYFCASRVSGLNTGELFFGEGSRLTVL.

The J gene is TRBJ2-5, the V gene TRBV4-1; 13 nucleotides match TRBD2. This CDR3 comprises 17 residues. Germline V CDR1 and CDR2: MGHRA, YSYEKL. The V segment lost 1 base and the J segment 4 bases; nucleotides outside the gene matches: 6. The CDR3 here is CASSQAGRLAGGETQYF. The DNA of the CDR3 is TGCGCCAGCAGCCAAGCAGGGCGACTAGCGGGAGGAGAGACCCAGTACTTC.

Note on this clone: The sample carries other DNA sequences with the same CDR3. The genes are TRBV5-1 and TRBJ2-1; 7 bases agree with TRBD2. V was clipped by 2 bases and J by 2 bases; unmatched bases: 4. Germline V gene data show CDR1 as SGHRS and CDR2 as YFSETQ. The CDR3 runs to 15 residues. As DNA, the CDR3 is TGCGCCAGCAGCTTAGCCAGCGGGGCCTACAATGAGCAGTTCTTC. Its translation is CASSLASGAYNEQFF.

Worth noting for this clone: A much larger clone lies a single base off, so this may be a read error. The rearrangement uses TRBV5-5 and TRBJ1-1; D is undetermined. The CDR3 runs to 14 residues. V was shortened by 0 bases and J by 3 bases, with 9 bases between the two germline ends. Germline V gene lookup returns CDR1 SGHKS and CDR2 YYEKEE (reference sequence). The CDR3 loop reads CASSLGARDTEAFF. The CDR3 DNA sequence: TGTGCCAGCAGCTTGGGGGCGAGGGACACTGAAGCTTTCTTT.

The genes are TRBV7-3 and TRBJ2-7; the D gene is possibly TRBD1 (5 bases). Trimming stripped 3 bases from V and 3 bases from J, with 9 bases between. CDR1 is SGHTA, CDR2 FQGTGA, per germline. The length of the CDR3 is 13 residues. CDR3 in amino acids: CASSFDRSYEQYF. The CDR3 region has the DNA TGTGCCAGCAGCTTCGACAGAAGCTACGAGCAGTACTTC.

Note on this clone: Other DNA sequences from this sample encode an identical CDR3 as well. J is TRBJ2-5 and V is TRBV4-1; possible D gene TRBD2, 5 bases. With the DNA end fitting TRBJ2-7 better, the J assignment may be wrong. Germline V gene lookup returns CDR1 MGHRA and CDR2 YSYEKL. CDR3 length: 17 residues. The CDR3 nucleotides read TGCGCCAGCAGCCAAGATGAGGGAGCGAAGAGCTCCTACGAGCAGTACTTC. Amino acids: CASSQDEGAKSSYEQYF.

This clone was seen just once. This is likely a read error, given that the CDR3 carries no conserved phenylalanine or tryptophan at its end. This sequence joins TRBV11-2 and TRBJ2-7; a weak D match, TRBD2 (5 bases). The ends were cut back, 5 bases at V and 7 bases at J, with 15 bases in the middle. The CDR3 loop spans 13 amino acids. CDR1 is SGHAT, CDR2 FQNNGV, per germline. The CDR3 coding sequence is TGTGCCAGCAGCCCCCATACTGGGGAGGAGCAGTACCTC. Amino acid sequence: CASSPHTGEEQYL.

This clone appeared a single time. The chain uses TRBV27 and TRBJ2-3; 11 bases align to TRBD2. This CDR3 spans 16 amino acids. Germline lookup yields CDR1 MNHEY and CDR2 SMNVEV (reference sequence). V was pared by 2 bases and J by 2 bases, with 3 bases of the junction left unmatched. DNA of the CDR3: TGTGCCAGCAGTTTAAGACTAGCGGGATTCACAGATACGCAGTATTTT. It encodes CASSLRLAGFTDTQYF.

This chain connects TRBV11-1 to TRBJ2-7; no clear D gene. In germline, CDR1 is SGHAT, CDR2 FQDESV (reference sequence). V lost 7 bases to trimming and J lost 3 bases, with 16 bases between them. This CDR3 has 14 amino acids. CDR3 loop: CASTSLERLYEQYF. The CDR3 coding sequence is TGTGCCAGCACCTCTCTTGAGAGGCTCTACGAGCAGTACTTC.

The chain is built from TRBV10-2 and TRBJ2-3, with 7 bases lining up with TRBD1. Germline CDR1 WSHSY, CDR2 SAAADI. The trim removed 3 bases at V and 2 bases at J, leaving 14 bases unmatched. The CDR3 contains 18 residues. The CDR3 DNA sequence: TGCGCCAGCAGTGAACATAGGGACAGCCTCTCCTCCACAGATACGCAGTATTTT. This translates into CASSEHRDSLSSTDTQYF.

V is TRBV6-1 and J is TRBJ1-2, with 7 bases matching TRBD1. The CDR3 runs 15 residues. With 1 base clipped from V and 7 bases from J, the junction kept 9 bases outside the gene matches. Germline CDR1 and CDR2: MNHNS and SASEGT. CDR3 protein: CASSEVLGGSIGYTF. The CDR3 nucleotides read TGTGCCAGCAGTGAAGTTTTAGGGGGCTCGATTGGCTACACCTTC.

This clone was counted a few times. Other DNA sequences from this sample encode an identical CDR3 as well. The chain employs TRBV30 and TRBJ2-5; TRBD2 matches 13 bases. Germline V gene lookup returns CDR1 GTSNPN and CDR2 SVGIG (reference sequence). This CDR3 comprises 16 residues. V lost 0 bases to trimming and J lost 5 bases; unmatched junction nucleotides: 6. The CDR3 loop is CAWSVGLAGVRETQYF. The CDR3, as DNA: TGTGCCTGGAGTGTAGGACTAGCGGGAGTCCGGGAGACCCAGTACTTC.

The chain couples TRBV2 to TRBJ2-1; D is undetermined. Trimming took off 4 bases at V and 7 bases at J, with 5 bases between the two ends. From germline, CDR1 is SNHLY and CDR2 FYNNEI. The CDR3 spans 11 residues. The CDR3 region is CASSVINEQFF. For the CDR3, the DNA is TGTGCCAGCAGTGTCATTAATGAGCAGTTCTTC. The full variable domain, completed using reference TRBV2 and TRBJ2-1, is EPEVTQTPSHQVTQMGQEVILRCVPISNHLYFYWYRQILGQKVEFLVSFYNNEISEKSEIFDDQFSVERPDGSNFTLKIRSTKLEDSAMYFCASSVINEQFFGPGTRLTVL.

This clone has ten or more counts. The V gene is TRBV30, the J gene TRBJ1-6; 8 positions agree with TRBD1. The CDR3 loop spans 14 amino acids. Germline CDR1 is GTSNPN and CDR2 is SVGIG (reference sequence). The CDR3 DNA reads TGTGCTCACGAGGACAGGGCAATGGATTCACCCCTCCACTTT. Residues: CAHEDRAMDSPLHF.